What follows is one TCR beta chain and its context. The data are from a study of blood T cell repertoires in COVID-19. Study-level background: COVID-19 samples collected from the United States, Italy and Spain covered acute and convalescent phases.

This CDR3 contains 15 residues. Losses at the gene ends were 9 bases for V and 7 bases for J; bases not matched to a gene: 12. Germline values: CDR1 SNHLY, CDR2 FYNNEI. Libraries were prepared by immunoSEQ multiplex PCR; TCRdb keeps only in-frame clonotypes and omits some of them. The sample has around 50,000 clones; roughly 82% are singletons. Sequencing was performed on peripheral blood. The receptor was derived from a middle-aged man with acute or convalescent COVID-19. This chain uses TRBV2 with TRBJ1-4; 9 bases line up with TRBD1. CDR3 sequence (DNA): TGTGCCAGTAACGGCGGGACAGGGCTTGGTGAAAAACTGTTTTTT. Its translation is CASNGGTGLGEKLFF.